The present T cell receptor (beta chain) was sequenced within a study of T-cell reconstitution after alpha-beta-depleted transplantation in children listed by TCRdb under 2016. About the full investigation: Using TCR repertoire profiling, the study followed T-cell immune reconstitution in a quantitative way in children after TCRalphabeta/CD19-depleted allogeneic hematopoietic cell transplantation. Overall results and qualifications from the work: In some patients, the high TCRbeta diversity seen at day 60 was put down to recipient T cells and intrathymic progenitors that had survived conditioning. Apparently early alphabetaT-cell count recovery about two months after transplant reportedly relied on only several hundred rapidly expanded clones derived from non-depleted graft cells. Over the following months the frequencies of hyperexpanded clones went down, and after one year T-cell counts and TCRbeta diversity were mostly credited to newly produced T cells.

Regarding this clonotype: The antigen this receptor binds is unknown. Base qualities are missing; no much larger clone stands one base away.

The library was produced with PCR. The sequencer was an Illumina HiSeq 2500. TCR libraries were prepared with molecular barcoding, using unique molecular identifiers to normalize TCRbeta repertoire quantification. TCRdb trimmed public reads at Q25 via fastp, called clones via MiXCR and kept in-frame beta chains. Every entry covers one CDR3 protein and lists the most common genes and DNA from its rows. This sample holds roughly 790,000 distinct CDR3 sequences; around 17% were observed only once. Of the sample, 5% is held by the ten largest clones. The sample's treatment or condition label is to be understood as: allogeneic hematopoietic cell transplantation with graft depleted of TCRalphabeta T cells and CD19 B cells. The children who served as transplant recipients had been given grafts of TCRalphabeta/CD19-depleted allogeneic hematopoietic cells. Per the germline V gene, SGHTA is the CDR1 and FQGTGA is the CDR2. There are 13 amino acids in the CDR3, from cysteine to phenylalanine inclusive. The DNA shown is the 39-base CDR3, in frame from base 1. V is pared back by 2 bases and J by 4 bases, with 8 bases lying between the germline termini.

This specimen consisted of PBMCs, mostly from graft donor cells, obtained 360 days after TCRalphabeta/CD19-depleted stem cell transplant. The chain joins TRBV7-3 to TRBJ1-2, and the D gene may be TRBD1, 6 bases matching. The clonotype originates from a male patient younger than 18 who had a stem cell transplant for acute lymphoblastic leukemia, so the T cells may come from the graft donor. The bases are TGTGCCAGCAGCTTATCGGGGGCCTATGGCTACACCTTC. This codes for CASSLSGAYGYTF.